The T cell receptor (beta chain) under discussion was sequenced for a study of blood T cell repertoires in COVID-19. Unmatched junction bases numbered 9, after V lost 3 bases and J lost 3 bases. The CDR3 extends over 16 amino acids. Germline values: CDR1 SGDLS, CDR2 YYNGEE. Across under 25 US areas, participants ranged in age from roughly 18 to 95 years. As originally analysed: Reference gene primer amplification gave nucleated cell count estimates. Profiled with immunoSEQ multiplex PCR; TCRdb holds only in-frame clones, not every one. That table supplies the V and J calls and clone size; D and trimming were determined from the DNA. The sample lists fewer than 300,000 clones, roughly 90% occurring once.

This TCR was sampled from a woman in her twenties or thirties who had recovered from COVID-19. The rearrangement joins TRBV9 to TRBJ2-1, with TRBD1 matching 7 bases. The sequencing input was PBMCs or T cells enriched from blood (not recorded which). CDR3 in DNA: TGTGCCAGCAGCGCGACTCAGGGGGTAGTCTACAATGAGCAGTTCTTC. Residues: CASSATQGVVYNEQFF.